The 22 T cell receptor beta chains below were found in one sample sequenced in a study of OX40 agonist ivuxolimab in advanced cancers. Only in-frame clones appear in the TCRdb table, and some are missing; sequencing was by immunoSEQ multiplex PCR. The sample comprises about 72,000 clones, roughly 87% of which are singletons, and 2% to 2.5% rests with the top ten. This material consisted of CD4+ or CD8+ T cells sorted from blood, taken in a trial of the OX40 agonist ivuxolimab. These TCRs come from an adult with an advanced solid tumor such as melanoma, head and neck, liver or kidney cancer.

The chain has TRBV28 and TRBJ2-7; D is unclear. CDR1 and CDR2 from the germline V gene are MDHEN and SYDVKM. The CDR3 covers 14 residues. Trimming removed 5 bases from V and 4 bases from J, with 15 bases in between. CDR3 sequence reads: CASSTSEGFYEQYF. DNA of the CDR3: TGTGCCAGCAGTACTTCCGAAGGGTTTTACGAGCAGTACTTC.

The chain has TRBV6-5 and TRBJ1-1; D is unclear. This CDR3 comprises 13 residues. Trimming removed 0 bases at V and 0 bases at J, with 2 bases between. CDR1 and CDR2 from the germline V gene are MNHEY and SVGAGI. CDR3 sequence reads: CASSYSVNTEAFF. CDR3 bases: TGTGCCAGCAGTTACTCGGTGAACACTGAAGCTTTCTTT.

This rearrangement joins TRBV7-6 to TRBJ2-5; D gene ambiguous. Germline assignment: CDR1 SGHVS and CDR2 FNYEAQ. The CDR3 has 14 amino acids. Trimming removed 1 base at V and 5 bases at J, with 11 bases between. CDR3 bases: TGTGCCAGCAGCTTAGTATCGGGTGAGGAGACCCAGTACTTC. This translates into CASSLVSGEETQYF.

The rearrangement joins TRBV7-9 to TRBJ2-1, with D unresolved. The CDR3 runs to 13 residues. Trimming took 1 base from V and 1 from J, leaving 2 bases between them. Germline CDR1 reads SEHNR; CDR2 reads FQNEAQ (reference sequence). The CDR3 sequence is CASSLGSYNEQFF. CDR3 bases: TGTGCCAGCAGCTTAGGGTCCTACAATGAGCAGTTCTTC.

This clone was observed a few times. The V call is TRBV5-1, the J call TRBJ2-2; 9 nucleotides align to TRBD2. The CDR3 has 16 amino acids. Germline assignment: CDR1 SGHRS and CDR2 YFSETQ. The trim removed 5 bases at V and 1 base at J, leaving 6 bases unmatched. Here the CDR3 DNA reads TGCGCCAGCAGTCAATCGACTAGCGGGAACACCGGGGAGCTGTTTTTT. It yields the protein CASSQSTSGNTGELFF. Together with reference TRBV5-1 and TRBJ2-2, the CDR3 gives the full variable domain: KAGVTQTPRYLIKTRGQQVTLSCSPISGHRSVSWYQQTPGQGLQFLFEYFSETQRNKGNFPGRFSGRQFSNSRSEMNVSTLELGDSALYLCASSQSTSGNTGELFFGEGSRLTVL.

The gene calls are TRBV27 and TRBJ1-2, with D uncertain. Germline assignment: CDR1 MNHEY and CDR2 SMNVEV (reference sequence). The V gene lost 3 bases and the J gene lost 1 base, with 9 bases spanning the gap. This CDR3 contains 14 residues. This CDR3 is CASSLGRLNYGYTF. The DNA for the CDR3 is TGTGCCAGCAGTTTGGGCAGGCTTAACTATGGCTACACCTTC.

V gene TRBV7-2 combines with J gene TRBJ1-2, with D maybe TRBD1 (6 bases). V lost 3 bases, J lost 4 bases, and 9 bases lay in between. Germline-derived CDR1 and CDR2 are SGHTA and FQGNSA. The CDR3 consists of 13 residues. The DNA of the CDR3 is TGTGCCAGCAGCTTGGGGGGGGCCTATGGCTACACCTTC. Amino acids: CASSLGGAYGYTF.

As regards this clone: The same CDR3 is also encoded by other DNA sequences in this sample. The V call is TRBV6-5, the J call TRBJ2-3; D not certain. V shed 3 bases and J shed 1 base, with 8 bases lying between them. The CDR3 loop spans 14 amino acids. CDR1 MNHEY and CDR2 SVGAGI come from the germline V gene. The CDR3 DNA reads TGTGCCAGCAGTTATGGGTCGGGCACAGATACGCAGTATTTT. Its protein product is CASSYGSGTDTQYF.

CDR3 sequence reads: CASSSTGGQVRRETQYF. CDR3 DNA sequence: TGTGCCAGCAGCTCCACTGGGGGGCAGGTCCGACGAGAGACCCAGTACTTC. V and J are TRBV7-6 and TRBJ2-5; the D gene could be TRBD1 or TRBD2 (6 bases each). The CDR3 consists of 17 residues. Germline CDR1 and CDR2: SGHVS and FNYEAQ. V gave up 4 bases and J gave up 4 bases, with 22 bases separating them.

This clone was counted a single time. The rearrangement links TRBV4-1 to TRBJ2-5; 8 nucleotides agree with TRBD1. Germline trimming cut 1 base from V and 7 bases from J; bases unmatched to any gene: 5. The CDR3 runs to 14 residues. Germline loops: CDR1 MGHRA, CDR2 YSYEKL. CDR3 in DNA: TGCGCCAGCAGCCAAGGAGGGACAGGCGGGACCCAGTACTTC. Translated: CASSQGGTGGTQYF.

The chain uses TRBV7-2 and TRBJ2-7; a weak D match, TRBD2 (5 bases). The CDR3 runs to 12 residues. Germline-derived CDR1 and CDR2 are SGHTA and FQGNSA. V lost 5 bases, J lost 7 bases, and 12 bases lay in between. The CDR3 DNA follows: TGTGCCAGCAGCCTGTTTGAGGGTGAGCAGTACTTC. Encoded protein: CASSLFEGEQYF.

The chain couples TRBV5-8 to TRBJ2-2; no reliable D call. Trimming removed 2 bases at V and 2 bases at J, with 10 bases between. CDR1 and CDR2 (germline): SGHTS, YDEGEE. The CDR3 sequence is 15 residues long. In DNA, the CDR3 is TGTGCCAGCAGCTTATCGGGTGGAAACACCGGGGAGCTGTTTTTT. Encoded protein: CASSLSGGNTGELFF.

This clone was seen more than once but under ten times. The genes are TRBV4-1 and TRBJ1-1; D perhaps matches TRBD1 (5 bases). Germline CDR1 is MGHRA and CDR2 is YSYEKL. Trimming took off 4 bases at V and 6 bases at J, with 18 bases between the two ends. This CDR3 spans 15 amino acids. CDR3 nucleotide sequence: TGCGCCAGCAGCCTAAATCCCCAGGGTCTCTCTGAAGCTTTCTTT. Protein product: CASSLNPQGLSEAFF.

The V gene is TRBV5-1, the J gene TRBJ2-1; D is possibly TRBD2 (6 bases). This CDR3 spans 15 amino acids. CDR1 and CDR2 (germline): SGHRS, YFSETQ. V lost 2 bases and J lost 6, with 15 bases in between. The CDR3 protein is CASSFTSNQVNEQFF. DNA of the CDR3: TGCGCCAGCAGCTTCACTAGCAATCAGGTCAATGAGCAGTTCTTC.

This chain joins TRBV15 and TRBJ2-3, with unresolved D. Germline CDR1 and CDR2: LNHNV and YYDKDF (reference sequence). CDR3 length: 15 residues. V was trimmed by 1 base and J by 0 bases, leaving 8 bases between them. CDR3 residues: CATSRGVVSTDTQYF. CDR3 in DNA: TGTGCCACCAGCAGAGGGGTGGTGAGCACAGATACGCAGTATTTT.

V is TRBV28 and J is TRBJ2-3; D gene ambiguous. V lost 8 bases and J lost 0, with 9 bases in between. Germline V gene lookup returns CDR1 MDHEN and CDR2 SYDVKM. The CDR3 totals 13 residues. The CDR3 sequence is CASLQLSTDTQYF. CDR3 coding DNA: TGTGCCAGCCTACAACTTAGCACAGATACGCAGTATTTT. Looking up the rest from reference TRBV28 and TRBJ2-3 gives the full variable domain: DVKVTQSSRYLVKRTGEKVFLECVQDMDHENMFWYRQDPGLGLRLIYFSYDVKMKEKGDIPEGYSVSREKKERFSLILESASTNQTSMYLCASLQLSTDTQYFGPGTRLTVL.

CDR3 sequence: CASSVAPTGGQETQYF. In nucleotides, the CDR3 is TGTGCCAGCAGCGTAGCCCCAACGGGAGGGCAAGAGACCCAGTACTTC. The rearrangement links TRBV9 to TRBJ2-5, with TRBD2 matching over 8 bases. Germline V gene lookup returns CDR1 SGDLS and CDR2 YYNGEE. Germline trimming cut 0 bases from V and 2 bases from J; bases unmatched to any gene: 6. The CDR3 runs 16 residues.

This clone was seen more than once but under ten times. The rearrangement links TRBV7-2 to TRBJ2-1; 7 nucleotides agree with TRBD1. V lost 6 bases to trimming and J lost 9 bases; unmatched junction nucleotides: 11. Germline V lookup: CDR1 SGHTA, CDR2 FQGNSA. This CDR3 is built from 14 residues. CDR3 in DNA: TGTGCCAGCAGATCACAGGGGATGGGCGGTGAGCAGTTCTTC. Translated: CASRSQGMGGEQFF.

The rearrangement uses TRBV27 and TRBJ2-6; D is possibly TRBD2 (6 bases). CDR1 and CDR2 from the germline V gene are MNHEY and SMNVEV (reference sequence). This CDR3 spans 18 amino acids. V lost 7 bases and J lost 2, with 21 bases in between. The CDR3 DNA sequence: TGTGCCAGCACCCCTAGGGTCACGCGGGACCCTGGGGCCAACGTCCTGACTTTC. This gives the protein CASTPRVTRDPGANVLTF.

The rearrangement joins TRBV13 to TRBJ2-2, with 8 bases fitting TRBD1. CDR3 length equals 16 residues. The germline V gene has CDR1 PRHDT and CDR2 FYEKMQ (reference sequence). The V segment lost 2 bases and the J segment 6 bases; nucleotides outside the gene matches: 8. CDR3 loop: CASSLMAGGIAGELFF. CDR3 nucleotide sequence: TGTGCCAGCAGCTTAATGGCAGGGGGCATCGCCGGGGAGCTGTTTTTT. The complete variable domain, with remaining parts taken from reference TRBV13 and TRBJ2-2, reads AAGVIQSPRHLIKEKRETATLKCYPIPRHDTVYWYQQGPGQDPQFLISFYEKMQSDKGSIPDRFSAQQFSDYHSELNMSSLELGDSALYFCASSLMAGGIAGELFFGEGSRLTVL.

The chain recombines TRBV18 with TRBJ2-7; D is uncertain. The ends were cut back, 4 bases at V and 5 bases at J, with 15 bases in the middle. Germline V gene lookup returns CDR1 KGHSH and CDR2 LQKENI. This CDR3 is built from 14 residues. CDR3 sequence (DNA): TGTGCCAGCTCACGCCGAGGCGAGAATGACGAGCAGTACTTC. Its protein product is CASSRRGENDEQYF. Supplemented by reference TRBV18 and TRBJ2-7, the full variable domain reads NAGVMQNPRHLVRRRGQEARLRCSPMKGHSHVYWYRQLPEEGLKFMVYLQKENIIDESGMPKERFSAEFPKEGPSILRIQQVVRGDSAAYFCASSRRGENDEQYFGPGTRLTVT.

The chain carries TRBV5-4 and TRBJ2-5; 15 positions match TRBD2. The ends lost 4 bases at V and 5 bases at J; junction bases unmatched: 6. This CDR3 is built from 16 residues. Germline CDR1 reads SGHNT; CDR2 reads YYREEE (reference sequence). The CDR3 spells CASSRGLAGGSETQYF. The CDR3 bases are TGTGCCAGCAGCCGCGGACTAGCGGGAGGGTCTGAGACCCAGTACTTC. Filled out from reference TRBV5-4 and TRBJ2-5, the complete variable domain reads ETGVTQSPTHLIKTRGQQVTLRCSSQSGHNTVSWYQQALGQGPQFIFQYYREEENGRGNFPPRFSGLQFPNYSSELNVNALELDDSALYLCASSRGLAGGSETQYFGPGTRLLVL.